Each of the 15 T cell receptor beta chains below was sequenced from the same sample in a study of T cells after yellow fever vaccination. TCRdb passed the 5' RACE reads through MiXCR, listing each CDR3 protein once. Of around 590,000 distinct CDR3 sequences detected, around 12% appear once; the ten largest clones hold about 16%. The sample in question was PBMCs, obtained on the day of the yellow fever booster vaccination. Receptors originate from a man aged 25-45 years who received the YFV17D yellow fever vaccine.

The chain recombines TRBV20-1 with TRBJ2-1; D not resolved. V was cut by 5 bases and J by 4 bases, with 15 bases left in between. This CDR3 is 14 amino acids long. The germline CDR1 and CDR2 sequences are DFQATT and SNEGSKA (reference sequence). CDR3 in DNA: TGCAGTGCTTCCCTTGTGGTAACTTACAATGAGCAGTTCTTC. It is translated as CSASLVVTYNEQFF.

This clonotype has only a few counts. The chain has TRBV2 and TRBJ2-3; D not certain. Germline V CDR1 and CDR2: SNHLY, FYNNEI. The CDR3 sequence is 11 residues long. Trimming removed 9 bases at V and 5 bases at J, with 9 bases between. The CDR3 sequence is CARQGGDTQYF. The DNA for the CDR3 is TGTGCCAGACAAGGTGGAGATACGCAGTATTTT.

This clonotype came up a few times. This rearrangement joins TRBV5-1 to TRBJ2-1; D unresolved. This CDR3 is 13 amino acids long. Trimming left V 2 bases short and J 6 bases short, with 9 bases between. Germline V gene sequence: CDR1 SGHRS, CDR2 YFSETQ. CDR3 sequence: CASSLLGSNEQFF. CDR3 DNA: TGCGCCAGCAGCTTACTCGGATCCAATGAGCAGTTCTTC.

This clonotype was seen a handful of times. V is TRBV3-1 and J is TRBJ2-1; a possible D gene is TRBD2 (5 bases). The CDR3 is made up of 14 amino acids. Per the germline V gene, CDR1 is LGHDT and CDR2 is YNNKEL (reference sequence). V shed 4 bases and J shed 4 bases, with 11 bases lying between them. The CDR3 region is CASSPIARYNEQFF. CDR3 coding DNA: TGTGCCAGCAGCCCAATAGCGAGATACAATGAGCAGTTCTTC.

The chain couples TRBV5-1 to TRBJ1-2; 7 bases agree with TRBD1. In germline, CDR1 is SGHRS, CDR2 YFSETQ. The junction had 7 bases not matched to a gene; V was cut back by 3 bases and J by 8 bases. This CDR3 has 13 residues. As DNA, the CDR3 is TGCGCCAGCAGCTCCACAGGGGATTTGGGCTACACCTTC. This gives the protein CASSSTGDLGYTF.

This clonotype was seen repeatedly, ten times or more. The chain joins TRBV7-7 to TRBJ2-2; 7 bases are a match to TRBD1. Unmatched junction bases numbered 4, after V lost 0 bases and J lost 6 bases. The length of the CDR3 is 15 residues. Germline CDR1 is SSHAT and CDR2 is FNYEAQ (reference sequence). CDR3 sequence: CASSLAGGDAGELFF. The DNA of the CDR3 is TGTGCCAGCAGCTTAGCAGGGGGCGATGCCGGGGAGCTGTTTTTT. Complete variable domain (other parts from reference TRBV7-7 and TRBJ2-2): GAGVSQSPRYKVTKRGQDVTLRCDPISSHATLYWYQQALGQGPEFLTYFNYEAQPDKSGLPSDRFSAERPEGSISTLTIQRTEQRDSAMYRCASSLAGGDAGELFFGEGSRLTVL.

This clonotype was detected many times. This chain links TRBV20-1 with TRBJ2-5; no definite D call. The germline V gene has CDR1 DFQATT and CDR2 SNEGSKA (reference sequence). The CDR3 is 12 amino acids. Trimming took 1 base from V and 4 from J, leaving 7 bases between them. CDR3 in amino acids: CSARVRGETQYF. CDR3 nucleotides: TGCAGTGCTAGAGTTAGAGGAGAGACCCAGTACTTC.

In its sample, this clonotype was seen a few times. This sequence joins TRBV30 and TRBJ2-7; D may be TRBD1 (5 bases). CDR3 length equals 13 residues. V lost 4 bases and J lost 0, with 10 bases in between. CDR1 is GTSNPN, CDR2 SVGIG, per germline (reference sequence). In DNA, the CDR3 is TGTGCCTGGACCCAGGGTGGCTCCTACGAGCAGTACTTC. The encoded protein is CAWTQGGSYEQYF.

This chain connects TRBV4-3 to TRBJ2-7, with D tentatively TRBD2 (5 bases). The CDR3 extends over 18 amino acids. CDR1 is LGHNA, CDR2 YSLEER, per germline. Trimming took off 0 bases at V and 3 bases at J, with 21 bases between the two ends. The CDR3 sequence is CASSQDRGAVGTRYEQYF. The CDR3 DNA sequence: TGCGCCAGCAGCCAAGATCGGGGAGCGGTGGGAACCCGCTACGAGCAGTACTTC.

This clonotype came up a few times. The DNA for the CDR3 is TGCAGTGCTAGGTGGTCTAGCGTGTCCGGGGAGCTGTTTTTT. Translating it yields CSARWSSVSGELFF. The chain carries TRBV20-1 and TRBJ2-2; D possibly corresponds to TRBD2 (6 bases). The V end lost 3 bases, the J end lost 6 bases, and 14 bases lay between the germline ends. Germline lookup yields CDR1 DFQATT and CDR2 SNEGSKA (reference sequence). This CDR3 region has 14 residues.

This clonotype was detected a few times. V usage is TRBV5-6 and J usage is TRBJ1-4; tentative D call: TRBD1 (5 bases). Germline V gene lookup returns CDR1 SGHDT and CDR2 YYEEEE. V was trimmed by 0 bases and J by 8 bases, leaving 17 bases between them. CDR3 length: 16 amino acids. For the CDR3, the DNA is TGTGCCAGCAGCTTGGACTACGGGACCCAATCCGAAAAACTGTTTTTT. It yields the protein CASSLDYGTQSEKLFF.

This chain connects TRBV30 to TRBJ1-2; D not resolved. The germline V gene encodes CDR1 GTSNPN and CDR2 SVGIG (reference sequence). Trimming left V 2 bases short and J 8 bases short, with 18 bases between. The CDR3 contains 14 residues. CDR3 region: CAWSTTSIKLGYTF. DNA for the CDR3: TGTGCCTGGAGTACTACTTCAATAAAGCTAGGCTACACCTTC.

This clonotype was seen many times. This chain links TRBV20-1 with TRBJ1-3; no reliable D call. The V end lost 6 bases, the J end lost 1 base, and 10 bases lay between the germline ends. The CDR3 has 13 residues. Looked up from germline, CDR1 is DFQATT and CDR2 is SNEGSKA (reference sequence). CDR3 region: CSARLLSGNTIYF. CDR3 sequence (DNA): TGCAGTGCCAGACTTCTGTCTGGAAACACCATATATTTT.

The chain employs TRBV10-2 and TRBJ2-7, with 8 bases aligning to TRBD2. Germline lookup yields CDR1 WSHSY and CDR2 SAAADI. Germline trimming cut 6 bases from V and 5 bases from J; bases unmatched to any gene: 6. The CDR3 length is 13 residues. The CDR3: CASSFSGMNEQYF. The CDR3 DNA follows: TGCGCCAGCAGCTTTAGCGGGATGAACGAGCAGTACTTC.

In its sample, this clonotype was seen a few times. V and J are TRBV4-3 and TRBJ2-1; 12 bases match TRBD2. The germline V gene encodes CDR1 LGHNA and CDR2 YSLEER. This CDR3 is 19 amino acids long. Trimming removed 0 bases from V and 7 bases from J; junction bases left unmatched: 13. CDR3 nucleotide sequence: TGCGCCAGCAGCCAAGACAGGGATATCGGACTAGCGGGACTTAATGAGCAGTTCTTC. This encodes CASSQDRDIGLAGLNEQFF.